This T cell receptor (beta chain) was obtained from a study of T cells after yellow fever vaccination. General study findings and limits: Reappearing after the booster were most of the clones from primary vaccination (about 96% CD4, around 88% CD8). Abundant clonotypes from the bulk population could have been carried over as contaminants into FACS-sorted repertoires.

V shed 1 base and J shed 2 bases, with 9 bases lying between them. This CDR3 comprises 14 residues. CDR1 SEHNR and CDR2 FQNEAQ come from the germline V gene (reference sequence). 5'RACE template switching added a universal primer site and UMIs to TCR cDNA. Each CDR3 protein is one row after TCRdb ran MiXCR on the 5' RACE reads. This table has 400,000 or so distinct CDR3 sequences, around 6.5% appearing once. This clonotype was observed many times. Its specificity is not known. This chain joins TRBV7-9 and TRBJ2-7; D may be TRBD1 (6 bases). The TCR comes from a young man who received the YFV17D yellow fever vaccine. The sequences come from PBMCs, collected 5 days after the yellow fever booster vaccination. This CDR3 is CASSLEQGPYEQYF. The CDR3 nucleotides are TGTGCCAGCAGCTTAGAACAGGGTCCCTACGAGCAGTACTTC.